This TCR beta chain derives from a study of cytotoxic CD8 clonotypes in ibrutinib-treated CLL (dated by TCRdb to the early 2020s). In terms of the full investigation: In this cohort, over 14 patients were treatment-naive and about ten were relapsed/refractory, while some 18 had unmutated IGHV. Responses were partial in roughly 24 patients and complete in 2; after median about 63 months follow-up, around 14 stayed in remission and roughly twelve progressed. Samples averaged roughly 280,000 productive templates and some 96,000 productive rearrangements. Patients were still on ibrutinib when every remission and progressive disease sample was collected. Response samples were taken after a median of 12 months on treatment, ranging from 6 to 36 months. Cryopreserved peripheral blood mononuclear cells were obtained before treatment, at response, and at either sustained remission or disease progression. Of the 90 or so participants in the trial, about 25 had longitudinal samples available. What the work shows at the level of the full study, not this receptor alone: At ibrutinib response clonality went up, during sustained remission it held steady, and at progression it dropped back toward baseline. Public clonotypes were rare and either contracted or stayed stable during treatment, and the rise in clonality at ibrutinib response reflected the expansion of private clonotypes. Sampling times were not matched between sustained-remission and progressing patients, and lymph node repertoires were not studied. At baseline, clonality was higher than in age-matched healthy donors and showed a strong correlation with circulating CD8+ T-cell counts.

About this clone itself: Its antigen specificity is not known. No base quality values were provided; no much bigger clone lies one nucleotide off.

The intended sense of this specimen's time point label: approximately 25 months on ibrutinib. For TCR beta library preparation, about 2 micrograms of genomic DNA were isolated from cryopreserved PBMCs. Longitudinal blood samples from CLL patients on ibrutinib monotherapy were analyzed using high-throughput TCR beta sequencing. The patients took part in an open-label, single-center phase 2 trial of ibrutinib monotherapy. The goal of deep resolution MiSeq sequencing was a depth between 1 in 1 million and 1 in 200,000 T cells, and coverage averaged 10x per clonotype. The immunoSEQ hsTCRB Kit was used to generate the TCR beta libraries. The study's own analysis went as follows. ImmunoSEQ Data Assistant and ImmunoSEQ Analyzer were used for data analysis, and V, D and J genes were assigned according to IMGT definitions. Clonality, which ranges from 0 to 1, was calculated as one minus the normalized Shannon entropy of productive rearrangement frequencies. Only overrepresented clonotypes making up at least 0.05% of the repertoire of each patient were included in the public clonotype analysis. Repertoires from more than ten age-matched healthy donors in immuneACCESS were used as clonality controls. TCRdb took over this immuneACCESS table, retaining in-frame rearrangements with V and J assigned. Such tables are incomplete; in checked studies, under half of the missing clones stem from an unresolved V gene, and the remainder is unexplained. D and trimming come from the DNA, and the V and J calls and clone size come from that table. A total of roughly 250,000 clones appear in this sample, roughly 70% of them only once. The top ten constitute approximately 15% of the sample.

The material was PBMCs, obtained after 24 months of ibrutinib treatment. This TCR derives from a human donor with chronic lymphocytic leukemia.

Here the CDR3 is given as CASSLNGGEQYF. The DNA sequence is as follows: TGTGCCAGCAGTTTAAACGGGGGCGAGCAGTACTTC. This chain is built from TRBV27 and TRBJ2-7; the D segment could be TRBD2, given 6 matching bases. Per the germline V gene (reference sequence), MNHEY is the CDR1 and SMNVEV is the CDR2. V lost 2 bases and J lost 6 bases; the stretch between them is 8 bases long. The CDR3 holds 12 amino acids from the cysteine to the phenylalanine. Only the CDR3 portion is preserved as DNA: 36 bases, with reading frame beginning at the first base.